Given below is one T cell receptor beta chain in context. Its antigen is unknown. Base qualities are not recorded, but no much larger clone differs from it by a single base. These data come from a study of cytomegalovirus exposure and HLA in healthy donors (dated by TCRdb to between 2016 and 2019). Background on the whole study: An earlier analysis of 587 of the donors reported more than 250 Gb of sequence data and some 100 million unique TCR beta sequences from approximately 180 million T cells. An early release covering 500 to 750 HLA-typed donors comprised roughly 300 gigabases of sequencing data and around 80 million unique TCR sequences. Of the roughly 400 genotyped donors, roughly 76% were placed in the genetic ancestry cluster associated with self-reported Caucasian donors. The study aimed to test whether cataloging public T cell receptors could reveal signatures of past pathogen exposure. The study used immunosequencing to profile the T cell repertoires of approximately 650 subjects and linked those repertoires to cytomegalovirus serostatus. In addition to the first cohort of approximately 650 subjects, a separate validation cohort of approximately 110 different subjects was used. To predict cytomegalovirus infection status, the study brought together high-throughput TCR immunosequencing, statistical association of individual TCRs with disease status, and machine learning. A later analysis re-analyzed previously published TCR beta repertoires from 666 donors and added high-resolution HLA genotyping to study TCR occurrence patterns. Rather than drawing on any new phenotypic data, the later analysis identified candidate immune exposures from TCR beta sequences and the way those sequences occurred across donors. To decide whether each TCR beta V gene segment behaved as functional or pseudogenic, an earlier analysis of several hundred of the donors relied on high-throughput TCR beta sequencing. Alongside the repertoire data, information on donor age, sex, ethnicity and CMV serostatus was compiled. A later genetic analysis used genome-wide SNP genotypes for about 65% of the 666 donors, treating that subset as a discovery cohort. Every discovery cohort repertoire had been produced on one sequencing platform. HLA typing covered class I and class II loci at four-digit resolution. Typing coverage varied by locus: roughly 629-630 donors for A, B, C, DRB1 and DQB1; approximately 560 for DQA1; some 610 for DPA1; 450 to 480 for DPB1. A few DR-DQ haplotypes were treated as single units for association and clustering because of strong linkage in the cohort. Among around 400 genotyped donors of the cohort, an average of about 240,000 unique TCR beta nucleotide sequences was sequenced per donor, of which roughly 18% were non-productive. The full study reports these points: A cluster of highly shared sequence variants was judged likely to be a technical artifact of the sequencing pipeline. According to a later analysis, most CMV-associated TCR beta chains appeared to be HLA-restricted, and the HLA associations seemed to be driven largely by CMV exposure. Some IMGT-functional V segments, including TRBV6-2 and TRBV6-3, could not be told apart with the 87-base-pair reads, so those segments were excluded. In vitro tests confirmed that three of the cytomegalovirus-associated TCR beta chains recognize cytomegalovirus antigens. Across donors, most TCR sequences were observed very rarely, whereas some public TCRs were present in many individuals. A total of roughly 160 TCR beta chains were listed by the study as associated with cytomegalovirus. In a later analysis, HLA-associated TCR beta chains were found to be more clonally expanded and to have lower generation probabilities than equally common non-associated chains. The authors suggested that the approach could potentially be generalized to other disease states and immunological phenotypes. In a later analysis, the rate of TCR association differed among HLA loci, with DRB1 alleles having the most associated TCRs and HLA-C alleles having the fewest. Assigning TCR associations to individual alleles was difficult when HLA alleles, especially DR and DQ, strongly co-occurred. In a later analysis, 16,951 TCR beta sequences were associated with specific HLA alleles at a false discovery rate of 0.05. A further reported finding was that TCR beta sequences accurately predicted the HLA-A and HLA-B alleles for most subjects in the first cohort. According to a later genetic analysis, donors in an Asian-associated ancestry cluster had fewer N-insertions in productive TCRs than the approximately 650-donor mean. Sequencing depth was assumed to be roughly uniform across donors in the presence/absence analyses, though that assumption may not hold. Only TCR beta chains were sequenced in this cohort, and the absence of alpha or paired-chain data limited detectable features. V-gene and J-gene trimming of TCR beta chains was associated with a missense DCLRE1C variant in a later genetic analysis, and the association was replicated in an independent cohort. According to a later analysis, parvovirus B19, influenza, CMV and Epstein-Barr virus appeared linked to several top co-occurrence clusters. Immune exposure information for the cohort was limited to CMV serostatus. Broadly in line with IMGT annotations, most TCR beta V segments showed up in productive rearrangements about 87% or about 30% of the time in an earlier analysis of several hundred of the donors. Linkage disequilibrium might explain the correlated functional status among segregating V segments, but an unknown experimental factor could not be ruled out. HLA typing was unavailable for some donors at each locus, so association tests used only the typed subset. The classifier was reported to diagnose cytomegalovirus status with high specificity and sensitivity in both the original and validation cohorts. The earlier analysis of a few hundred of the donors excluded fewer than 20 rarely observed V segments, including chromosome 9 orphons, because counts were too low.

V gives up 10 bases and J gives up 0 bases, and the segment between their germline ends measures 16 bases. The CDR3 sequence holds 14 residues, the cysteine and phenylalanine included. The entry retains the CDR3 DNA only, 42 bases that are in frame from base 1. The CDR1 and CDR2 encoded by the germline V gene are MDHEN and SYDVKM. Preparation of the library involved the immunoSEQ multiplex PCR assay. A mixture of 60 forward primers for TCR Vbeta segments and 13 reverse primers for TCR Jbeta segments was used in the multiplex PCR. A multiplex PCR assay on genomic DNA amplified the CDR3 region of rearranged TCR beta genes. The amplified TCR beta libraries were sequenced on the Illumina HiSeq System as 87-base-pair reads. In the source study's methods: Across the 670 or so repertoires, a later analysis counted approximately 83 million unique TCR beta chains, 9 million to 14 million of which were shared by at least two donors. To remove PCR and sequencing errors, raw reads were error-corrected and collapsed into unique sequences using a nearest-neighbor algorithm that merged closely related sequences. CDR3 sequences were aligned to IMGT reference sequences to assign V, D and J gene segments. Each retained sequence needed at least a six-nucleotide match to both a V gene segment and a J gene segment. Rearrangements were classified as productive when the CDR3 lacked stop codons and remained in frame with V and J, and all other rearrangements were classified as non-productive. Following IMGT convention, CDR3 was defined as the stretch from the second conserved V-encoded cysteine up to the conserved J-encoded phenylalanine. Sequences without an unambiguous match to a single V gene segment were excluded from the earlier analysis of approximately 560 of the donors. In an earlier analysis of some 590 of the donors, a V segment was called functional when productive rearrangements were above 56.7%, and segregating when the standard deviation between donors exceeded 5%. A statistical classification framework was built to diagnose cytomegalovirus status from the catalog of TCR beta chain sequences. A later analysis assigned V and J genes by comparing TCR nucleotide sequences with IMGT/GENE-DB human TR gene sequences. A later analysis assigned CDR3 sequences and most-parsimonious VDJ recombination scenarios with the TCRdist pipeline. A later analysis defined each TCR beta chain by its CDR3 amino acid sequence plus V-gene family, and excluded reads lacking a unique V-gene family. To address suspected cross-contamination and a sequencing artifact, a later analysis removed approximately 590 highly shared, low-generation-probability nucleotide sequences. In a later analysis, a clonal expansion index was calculated for each public chain from normalized within-repertoire ranks of inferred template counts. In a later analysis, generation probabilities were computed with a VDJ recombination model fitted to out-of-frame rearrangements, and the resulting probabilities were checked against IGoR. In a later analysis, TCR-TCR, TCR-HLA and TCR-CMV co-occurrence was scored with hypergeometric tests, and a repertoire-size bias correction was applied to TCR pairs. In a later analysis, false discovery rates were estimated by permuting HLA or CMV assignments 20 times. In a later analysis, co-occurring TCRs were grouped using DBSCAN, with TCRdist sequence similarity added in when clustering inside HLA-allele-positive subsets. Repertoires with fewer than 30,000 or more than 120,000 public chains, plus five repertoires with anomalous nucleotide sharing, were excluded from co-occurrence clustering. Held by TCRdb, this immuneACCESS table contains in-frame sequences only and omits some clones. Under half of the omission traces to an unresolved V gene where checked; the cause of the rest is unknown. The DNA was the basis for D and trimming; V, J and clone size are from that table. Counted in this sample were some 110,000 clones; about 74% of them appeared once. The top ten hold about 4% of the sample.

The cohort was made up of hundreds of healthy bone marrow donors. Cohort members were all nominally healthy when sampled, although unrecorded immune exposures were likely present. The donor tested CMV seropositive and was one of the 289 seropositive cohort members. Every donor gave a peripheral blood sample, and the peripheral blood mononuclear cells from that sample were used for TCR beta sequencing. The Qiagen DNeasy Blood Extraction Kit was used to extract genomic DNA from the blood cell samples. The sequence was collected from a woman in her forties or fifties in good health and CMV-seropositive. Material: PBMCs. The chain uses TRBV28 and TRBJ2-7; the D gene is perhaps TRBD1, from 5 matching bases. The CDR3 region: CATKGHRSSYEQYF. The DNA sequence is given as TGTGCCACCAAGGGGCACCGCAGCTCCTACGAGCAGTACTTC.